The clone carrying this T cell receptor (beta chain) was detected a few times. The antigen is unknown. The data were obtained in a study of beta chain features in type 1 diabetes. Reverse transcribing all isolated RNA meant expressed TCRB transcripts were sequenced. The assay was immunoSEQ multiplex PCR, and TCRdb's table has in-frame clones only and misses some. Of some 160,000 clones listed, about 9.8% are singletons. Germline CDR1 reads MGHRA; CDR2 reads YSYEKL. Trimming stripped 1 base from V and 1 base from J, with 16 bases between. This CDR3 contains 17 residues. Findings of the study overall: In comparison with healthy donors, patients had naive, central memory and Treg TCRB repertoires that appeared more similar. Across all four CD4+ subsets, people with type 1 diabetes showed modestly shorter TCRB CDR3s.

Sequencing used central memory CD4+ T cells from blood. The chain employs TRBV4-1 and TRBJ1-1, with D perhaps TRBD1 (5 bases). The TCR sequence derives from a woman aged 18-30 years in good health. As DNA, the CDR3 is TGCGCCAGCAGCCAAGCCCTGTGGCAGGGAGGGAACACTGAAGCTTTCTTT. Translation gives CASSQALWQGGNTEAFF.